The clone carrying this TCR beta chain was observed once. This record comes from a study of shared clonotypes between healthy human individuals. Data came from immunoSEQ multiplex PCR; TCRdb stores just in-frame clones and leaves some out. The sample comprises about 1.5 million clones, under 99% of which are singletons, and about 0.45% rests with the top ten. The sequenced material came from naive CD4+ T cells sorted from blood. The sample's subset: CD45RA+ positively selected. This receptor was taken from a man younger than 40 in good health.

As DNA, the CDR3 is TGCGCCAGCAGCTGGCGGACTAGCGGGAGCCGGAGATCCTACAATGAGCAGTTCTTC. This encodes CASSWRTSGSRRSYNEQFF. This chain connects TRBV5-1 to TRBJ2-1, with 13 bases fitting TRBD2. V was pared by 3 bases and J by 1 base, with 10 bases of the junction left unmatched. The CDR3 has 19 residues. The germline gives CDR1 SGHRS, CDR2 YFSETQ.